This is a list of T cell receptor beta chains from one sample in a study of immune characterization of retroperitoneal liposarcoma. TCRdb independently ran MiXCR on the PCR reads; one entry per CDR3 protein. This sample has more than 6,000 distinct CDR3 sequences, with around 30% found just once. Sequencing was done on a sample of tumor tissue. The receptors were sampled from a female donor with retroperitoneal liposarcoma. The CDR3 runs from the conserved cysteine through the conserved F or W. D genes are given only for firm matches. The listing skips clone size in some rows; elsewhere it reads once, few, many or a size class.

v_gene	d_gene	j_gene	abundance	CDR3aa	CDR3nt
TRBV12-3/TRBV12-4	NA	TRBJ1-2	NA	CASRDTAYGYTF	TGTGCCAGCAGAGACACGGCCTATGGCTACACCTTC
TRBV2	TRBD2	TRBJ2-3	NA	CASSLGAGIITDTQYF	TGTGCCAGCAGTTTAGGAGCGGGAATTATCACAGATACGCAGTATTTT
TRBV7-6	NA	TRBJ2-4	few	CASSSLGTRSF	TGTGCCAGCAGCTCACTCGGGACTCGCTCCTTC
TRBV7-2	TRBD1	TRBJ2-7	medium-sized	CASSRRQGPYEQYF	TGTGCCAGCAGCCGCAGACAGGGCCCCTACGAGCAGTACTTC
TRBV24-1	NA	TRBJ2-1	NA	CATRGPLDNEQFF	TGTGCCACCCGGGGTCCCTTAGACAATGAGCAGTTCTTC
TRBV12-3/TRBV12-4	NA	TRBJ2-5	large	CASSRGTMYQETQYF	TGTGCCAGCAGTCGCGGGACAATGTACCAAGAGACCCAGTACTTC
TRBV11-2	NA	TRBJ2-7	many	CASSFSMGGEQYF	TGTGCCAGCAGCTTTTCGATGGGTGGCGAGCAGTACTTC
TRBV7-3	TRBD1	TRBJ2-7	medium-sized	CASSLRQGIYNEQYF	TGTGCCAGCAGCTTAAGACAGGGTATTTACAATGAGCAGTACTTC
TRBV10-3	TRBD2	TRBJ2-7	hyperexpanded	CAIRVAGEAQRHEQYF	TGTGCCATCAGAGTAGCGGGAGAGGCCCAGCGCCACGAGCAGTACTTC
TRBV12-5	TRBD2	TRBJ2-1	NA	CASGSPTPSGYNEQFF	TGTGCTAGTGGTTCCCCGACGCCTAGCGGTTACAATGAGCAGTTCTTC
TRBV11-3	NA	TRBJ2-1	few	CASSLQGTDYEQFF	TGTGCCAGCAGCCTCCAAGGGACCGACTACGAGCAGTTCTTC
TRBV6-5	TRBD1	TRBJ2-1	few	CASSYGGQAFSEQFF	TGTGCCAGCAGTTACGGCGGACAGGCCTTCAGTGAGCAGTTCTTC
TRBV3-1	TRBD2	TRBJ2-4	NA	CASSRRLAGGPFIQYF	TGTGCCAGCAGCCGCCGACTAGCGGGAGGGCCGTTCATTCAGTACTTC
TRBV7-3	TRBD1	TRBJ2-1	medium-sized	CASRVTGGMLGGEQFF	TGTGCCAGCAGGGTAACAGGGGGTATGCTTGGGGGTGAGCAGTTCTTC
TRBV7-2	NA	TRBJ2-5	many	CASSSYNEQYF	TGTGCCAGCAGCTCGTATAATGAGCAGTACTTC
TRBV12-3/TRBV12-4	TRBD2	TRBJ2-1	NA	CASSLASGSLGEQFF	TGTGCCAGCAGTTTAGCTAGCGGGAGTCTCGGCGAGCAGTTCTTC
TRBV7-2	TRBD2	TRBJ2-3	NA	CASSSYRTSGSRTDTQYF	TGTGCCAGCAGCTCCTATCGGACTAGCGGGAGTCGCACAGATACGCAGTATTTT
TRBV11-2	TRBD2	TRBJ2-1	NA	CASSPPGLAGLYEQFF	TGTGCCAGCAGCCCGCCGGGACTAGCGGGATTGTACGAGCAGTTCTTC
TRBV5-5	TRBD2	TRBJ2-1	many	CASSFTSGRLSGEQFF	TGTGCCAGCAGCTTCACTAGCGGGAGGCTGTCTGGTGAGCAGTTCTTC
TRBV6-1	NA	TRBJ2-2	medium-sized	CASSEQGNTGELFF	TGTGCCAGCAGTGAACAGGGGAACACCGGGGAGCTGTTTTTT
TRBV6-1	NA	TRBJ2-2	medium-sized	CASSEATGHTGELFF	TGTGCCAGCAGTGAAGCAACAGGCCACACCGGGGAGCTGTTTTTT
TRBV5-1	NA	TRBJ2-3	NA	CASSSGVTDTQYF	TGCGCCAGCAGCTCGGGGGTCACAGATACGCAGTATTTT
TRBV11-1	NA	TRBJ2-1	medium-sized	CASSLVALPWGHNEQFF	TGTGCCAGCAGCTTAGTTGCCCTACCATGGGGACACAATGAGCAGTTCTTC
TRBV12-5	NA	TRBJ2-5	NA	CASGLTSPETQYF	TGTGCTAGTGGACTGACTAGTCCAGAGACCCAGTACTTC
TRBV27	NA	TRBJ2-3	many	CASSDGHLRHTDTQYF	TGTGCCAGCAGTGATGGACACCTAAGGCACACAGATACGCAGTATTTT
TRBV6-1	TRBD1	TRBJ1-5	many	CASSHRDRNNQPQHF	TGTGCCAGCAGTCACCGGGACAGAAACAATCAGCCCCAGCATTTT
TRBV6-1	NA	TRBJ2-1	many	CASSETWGSSYEQFF	TGTGCCAGCAGTGAAACTTGGGGTAGCTCCTACGAGCAGTTCTTC
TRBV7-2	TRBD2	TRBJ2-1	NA	CASRQSGRAGYF	TGTGCCAGCAGACAGAGCGGGAGGGCTGGGTACTTC
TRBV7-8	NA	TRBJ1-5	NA	CASSLALLFGDNQPQHF	TGTGCCAGCAGCTTAGCCCTGTTATTTGGGGATAATCAGCCCCAGCATTTT
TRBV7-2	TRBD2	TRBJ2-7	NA	CASSPGTSGSRSYEQYF	TGTGCCAGCAGCCCCGGGACCAGCGGGAGTCGATCGTACGAGCAGTACTTC
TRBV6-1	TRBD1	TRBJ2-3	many	CASSFTGQITDTQYF	TGTGCCAGCAGTTTCACGGGACAGATCACAGATACGCAGTATTTT
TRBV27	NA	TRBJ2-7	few	CASSLTSVTEQYF	TGTGCCAGCAGTTTGACTAGTGTTACCGAGCAGTACTTC
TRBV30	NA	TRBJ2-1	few	CAWSRPYNEQFF	TGTGCCTGGAGTCGCCCCTACAATGAGCAGTTCTTC
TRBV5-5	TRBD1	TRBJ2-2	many	CASSYRDRSNTGELFF	TGTGCCAGCAGCTATAGGGACAGATCAAACACCGGGGAGCTGTTTTTT
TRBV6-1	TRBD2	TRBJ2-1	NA	CASSSIAGGYNEQFF	TGTGCCAGCAGTTCAATAGCGGGAGGGTACAATGAGCAGTTCTTC
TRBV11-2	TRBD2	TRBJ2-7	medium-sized	CASSVRVRGGEQYF	TGTGCCAGCAGCGTCCGGGTCCGGGGGGGAGAGCAGTACTTC
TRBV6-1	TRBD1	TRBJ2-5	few	CASTPDRGQETQYF	TGTGCCAGCACCCCGGACAGGGGACAAGAGACCCAGTACTTC
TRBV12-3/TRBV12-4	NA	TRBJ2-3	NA	CASSLTGASTDTQYF	TGTGCCAGCAGTCTAACCGGGGCCAGCACAGATACGCAGTATTTT
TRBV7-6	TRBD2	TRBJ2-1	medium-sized	CASNLAGGQDEQFF	TGTGCCAGCAACCTAGCGGGAGGGCAAGATGAGCAGTTCTTC
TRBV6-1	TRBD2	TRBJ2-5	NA	CASSASSGGPSETQYF	TGTGCCAGCAGTGCTTCTAGCGGGGGGCCGTCGGAGACCCAGTACTTC
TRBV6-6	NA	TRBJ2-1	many	CASRPLSGGDYNEQFF	TGTGCCAGCAGACCCCTCAGCGGAGGGGACTACAATGAGCAGTTCTTC
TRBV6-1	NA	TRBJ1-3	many	CASGYWGNTIYF	TGTGCCAGCGGCTATTGGGGAAACACCATATATTTT
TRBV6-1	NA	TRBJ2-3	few	CASSRGGQSTDTQYF	TGTGCCAGCAGTAGGGGGGGACAGTCCACAGATACGCAGTATTTT
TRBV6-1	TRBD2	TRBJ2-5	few	CASRVWGGQETQYF	TGTGCCAGCAGAGTATGGGGGGGCCAAGAGACCCAGTACTTC
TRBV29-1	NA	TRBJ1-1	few	CSGRENTEAFF	TGCAGCGGCAGGGAGAACACTGAAGCTTTCTTT
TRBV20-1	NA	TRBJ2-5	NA	CSATGGSGTQYF	TGCAGCGCGACAGGAGGGTCAGGGACCCAGTACTTC
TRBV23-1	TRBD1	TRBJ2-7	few	CASSQTAGRGQYEQYF	TGCGCCAGCAGTCAAACCGCCGGCAGGGGGCAGTACGAGCAGTACTTC
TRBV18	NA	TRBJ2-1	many	CASSPSLSYNEQFF	TGTGCCAGCTCACCTAGCCTTTCCTACAATGAGCAGTTCTTC